These T cell receptor beta chains were read from a single sample in a study of T cells in Graves' hyperthyroidism and ophthalmopathy. One entry per CDR3 protein, called by TCRdb with MiXCR from the multiplex PCR reads. The sample has about 47,000 distinct CDR3 sequences, roughly half seen once. Sequencing used peripheral blood or thyroid tissue (not recorded which). The receptors here all came from a man between 18 and 35 years old with Graves' hyperthyroidism. Both conserved end residues are part of each CDR3. D genes are given only for firm matches. Only part of the rows carry a size: once, few, many, or a class if the clone is expanded.

D gene: TRBD2
V gene: TRBV7-2
clone size: NA
CDR3 length: 15
J gene: TRBJ2-7
CDR3 protein: CASSSFVLAGGEQYF
CDR3 DNA: TGTGCCAGCAGCAGCTTTGTACTAGCGGGAGGCGAGCAGTACTTC

D gene: NA
V gene: TRBV29-1
clone size: NA
CDR3 length: 14
J gene: TRBJ2-2
CDR3 protein: CSATGLTNTGELFF
CDR3 DNA: TGCAGCGCCACAGGGTTGACGAACACCGGGGAGCTGTTTTTT

D gene: TRBD1
V gene: TRBV6-5
clone size: NA
CDR3 length: 18
J gene: TRBJ1-6
CDR3 protein: CAGGEDRLDRPYNSPLHF
CDR3 DNA: TGTGCCGGTGGGGAGGACAGGCTGGATCGGCCCTATAATTCACCCCTCCACTTT

D gene: NA
V gene: TRBV29-1
clone size: few
CDR3 length: 10
J gene: TRBJ2-5
CDR3 protein: CSVEGETQYF
CDR3 DNA: TGCAGCGTTGAAGGGGAGACCCAGTACTTC

D gene: TRBD1
V gene: TRBV15
clone size: NA
CDR3 length: 13
J gene: TRBJ1-2
CDR3 protein: CATSRQGDHGYTF
CDR3 DNA: TGTGCCACCAGCAGACAGGGGGATCATGGCTACACCTTC

D gene: NA
V gene: TRBV7-8
clone size: NA
CDR3 length: 10
J gene: TRBJ2-7
CDR3 protein: CASREREQYF
CDR3 DNA: TGTGCCAGCAGGGAACGCGAGCAGTACTTC

D gene: NA
V gene: TRBV20-1
clone size: NA
CDR3 length: 13
J gene: TRBJ2-5
CDR3 protein: CSTPTRGQETQYF
CDR3 DNA: TGCAGTACCCCCACCCGGGGCCAAGAGACCCAGTACTTC

D gene: NA
V gene: TRBV20-1
clone size: many
CDR3 length: 14
J gene: TRBJ1-5
CDR3 protein: CSARERRGNQPQHF
CDR3 DNA: TGCAGTGCTAGAGAACGGCGGGGGAATCAGCCCCAGCATTTT

D gene: NA
V gene: TRBV7-8
clone size: many
CDR3 length: 14
J gene: TRBJ1-1
CDR3 protein: CASSLAYTWVEAFF
CDR3 DNA: TGTGCCAGCAGCTTAGCGTACACTTGGGTGGAAGCTTTCTTT

D gene: NA
V gene: TRBV19
clone size: few
CDR3 length: 15
J gene: TRBJ1-6
CDR3 protein: CASSSQQGASSPLHF
CDR3 DNA: TGTGCCAGTAGCAGTCAACAAGGCGCATCTTCACCCCTCCACTTT

D gene: TRBD2
V gene: TRBV20-1
clone size: few
CDR3 length: 12
J gene: TRBJ2-5
CDR3 protein: CSAGLAGETQYF
CDR3 DNA: TGCAGTGCAGGACTAGCGGGAGAGACCCAGTACTTC

D gene: NA
V gene: TRBV27
clone size: few
CDR3 length: 16
J gene: TRBJ2-7
CDR3 protein: CASRTYEGLRGGEQYF
CDR3 DNA: TGTGCCAGCAGAACCTATGAGGGTCTCAGGGGGGGCGAGCAGTACTTC

D gene: TRBD2
V gene: TRBV7-2
clone size: NA
CDR3 length: 15
J gene: TRBJ2-7
CDR3 protein: CASSALAGGLYEQYF
CDR3 DNA: TGTGCCAGCAGCGCACTAGCGGGAGGTCTTTACGAGCAGTACTTC

D gene: NA
V gene: TRBV6-2/TRBV6-3
clone size: many
CDR3 length: 14
J gene: TRBJ1-5
CDR3 protein: CASSYSGSNQPQHF
CDR3 DNA: TGTGCCAGCAGTTACTCAGGGAGCAATCAGCCCCAGCATTTT

D gene: NA
V gene: TRBV28
clone size: many
CDR3 length: 16
J gene: TRBJ2-7
CDR3 protein: CASSFQPPVRLDEQYF
CDR3 DNA: TGTGCCAGCAGTTTCCAACCCCCGGTGAGGTTGGACGAGCAGTACTTC

D gene: TRBD1
V gene: TRBV9
clone size: NA
CDR3 length: 16
J gene: TRBJ1-6
CDR3 protein: CASSFSGTGMSSPLHF
CDR3 DNA: TGTGCCAGCAGCTTCTCCGGGACAGGGATGAGTTCACCCCTCCACTTT

D gene: NA
V gene: TRBV6-5
clone size: NA
CDR3 length: 14
J gene: TRBJ2-1
CDR3 protein: CASQSVSSYNEQFF
CDR3 DNA: TGTGCCAGCCAATCCGTGAGCTCCTACAATGAGCAGTTCTTC

D gene: TRBD2
V gene: TRBV20-1
clone size: NA
CDR3 length: 14
J gene: TRBJ2-3
CDR3 protein: CGAGIAGETDTRYF
CDR3 DNA: TGCGGTGCCGGAATAGCGGGGGAGACAGATACGCGGTATTTT

D gene: NA
V gene: TRBV20-1
clone size: NA
CDR3 length: 14
J gene: TRBJ1-3
CDR3 protein: CSARGLWVGNTIYF
CDR3 DNA: TGCAGTGCTAGAGGGCTATGGGTTGGAAACACCATATATTTT

D gene: TRBD1
V gene: TRBV7-2
clone size: few
CDR3 length: 16
J gene: TRBJ1-6
CDR3 protein: CASRRSTGTANSPLHF
CDR3 DNA: TGCGCCAGCAGACGATCCACCGGGACAGCAAATTCACCCCTCCACTTT

D gene: TRBD2
V gene: TRBV29-1
clone size: NA
CDR3 length: 17
J gene: TRBJ2-7
CDR3 protein: CSVPKRGGLAGAYEQYF
CDR3 DNA: TGCAGCGTACCAAAGCGGGGGGGACTAGCGGGAGCCTACGAGCAGTACTTC

D gene: TRBD2
V gene: TRBV10-3
clone size: NA
CDR3 length: 13
J gene: TRBJ2-7
CDR3 protein: CAIVTSGTHGQYF
CDR3 DNA: TGTGCCATCGTGACTAGCGGGACCCACGGGCAGTACTTC

D gene: NA
V gene: TRBV13
clone size: NA
CDR3 length: 15
J gene: TRBJ1-5
CDR3 protein: CASSFASRGGQPQHF
CDR3 DNA: TGTGCCAGCAGCTTCGCCTCCAGGGGAGGTCAGCCCCAGCATTTT

D gene: TRBD1
V gene: TRBV19
clone size: many
CDR3 length: 14
J gene: TRBJ1-5
CDR3 protein: CATRTGYSNQPQHF
CDR3 DNA: TGTGCCACTCGGACAGGGTATAGCAATCAGCCCCAGCATTTT

D gene: NA
V gene: TRBV11-2
clone size: many
CDR3 length: 13
J gene: TRBJ2-3
CDR3 protein: CASSEDGARSQYF
CDR3 DNA: TGTGCCAGCAGCGAAGACGGGGCGCGGTCACAGTATTTT

D gene: NA
V gene: TRBV6-5
clone size: medium-sized
CDR3 length: 15
J gene: TRBJ1-4
CDR3 protein: CASSHRSGSGEKLFF
CDR3 DNA: TGTGCCAGCAGTCATCGGTCAGGCTCGGGTGAAAAACTGTTTTTT

D gene: NA
V gene: TRBV6-2/TRBV6-3
clone size: many
CDR3 length: 15
J gene: TRBJ2-7
CDR3 protein: CASTHRDAGPYEQYF
CDR3 DNA: TGTGCCAGCACCCACCGGGACGCCGGTCCATACGAGCAGTACTTC

D gene: NA
V gene: TRBV5-4
clone size: many
CDR3 length: 15
J gene: TRBJ1-2
CDR3 protein: CASSLLTGNNYGYTF
CDR3 DNA: TGTGCCAGCAGCTTGTTAACCGGGAACAACTATGGCTACACCTTC

D gene: TRBD1
V gene: TRBV7-3
clone size: NA
CDR3 length: 16
J gene: TRBJ1-6
CDR3 protein: CASSLSGTGDNSPLHF
CDR3 DNA: TGTGCCAGCAGCTTATCCGGGACAGGGGATAATTCACCCCTCCACTTT

D gene: NA
V gene: TRBV7-2
clone size: NA
CDR3 length: 14
J gene: TRBJ1-1
CDR3 protein: CASSLGGGGTEAFF
CDR3 DNA: TGTGCCAGCAGTTTAGGAGGCGGTGGTACTGAAGCTTTCTTT

D gene: NA
V gene: TRBV9
clone size: NA
CDR3 length: 12
J gene: TRBJ2-7
CDR3 protein: CASSVNAYEQYF
CDR3 DNA: TGTGCCAGCAGCGTGAATGCCTACGAGCAGTACTTC

D gene: NA
V gene: TRBV25-1
clone size: NA
CDR3 length: 11
J gene: TRBJ1-2
CDR3 protein: CASSDFNGYTF
CDR3 DNA: TGTGCCAGCAGTGACTTCAATGGCTACACCTTC

D gene: NA
V gene: TRBV18
clone size: many
CDR3 length: 14
J gene: TRBJ1-1
CDR3 protein: CASSPEGRNTEAFF
CDR3 DNA: TGTGCCAGCTCACCCGAGGGGAGGAACACTGAAGCTTTCTTT

D gene: TRBD2
V gene: TRBV28
clone size: many
CDR3 length: 13
J gene: TRBJ2-5
CDR3 protein: CASKRGDLGTQYF
CDR3 DNA: TGTGCCAGCAAGCGGGGGGATCTTGGGACCCAGTACTTC

D gene: NA
V gene: TRBV20-1
clone size: NA
CDR3 length: 13
J gene: TRBJ2-2
CDR3 protein: CSAREISAGELFF
CDR3 DNA: TGCAGTGCTAGAGAGATTAGCGCCGGGGAGCTGTTTTTT

D gene: TRBD1
V gene: TRBV4-1
clone size: many
CDR3 length: 15
J gene: TRBJ2-7
CDR3 protein: CASSQDAGGRYEQYF
CDR3 DNA: TGCGCCAGCAGCCAAGATGCAGGGGGCAGGTACGAGCAGTACTTC

D gene: TRBD1
V gene: TRBV7-9
clone size: once
CDR3 length: 14
J gene: TRBJ1-2
CDR3 protein: CASSQTGGLAGYTF
CDR3 DNA: TGTGCCAGCAGTCAAACAGGGGGCTTGGCTGGCTACACCTTC

D gene: NA
V gene: TRBV19
clone size: NA
CDR3 length: 12
J gene: TRBJ1-2
CDR3 protein: CASSISVYGYTF
CDR3 DNA: TGTGCCAGTAGTATATCCGTCTATGGCTACACCTTC

D gene: TRBD1
V gene: TRBV7-2
clone size: NA
CDR3 length: 16
J gene: TRBJ2-5
CDR3 protein: CASSLTGTGTQETQYF
CDR3 DNA: TGTGCCAGCAGTCTGACCGGGACAGGGACGCAAGAGACCCAGTACTTC

D gene: NA
V gene: TRBV7-2
clone size: NA
CDR3 length: 14
J gene: TRBJ2-5
CDR3 protein: CASSLEQINQPQYF
CDR3 DNA: TGTGCCAGCAGCTTAGAACAGATCAATCAGCCCCAGTACTTC

D gene: TRBD1
V gene: TRBV2
clone size: NA
CDR3 length: 15
J gene: TRBJ1-1
CDR3 protein: CASRNRGLGGTEAFF
CDR3 DNA: TGTGCCAGCAGAAACAGGGGGCTGGGGGGAACTGAAGCTTTCTTT

D gene: TRBD1
V gene: TRBV5-1
clone size: NA
CDR3 length: 15
J gene: TRBJ2-7
CDR3 protein: CASSFTGTGAYEQYF
CDR3 DNA: TGCGCCAGCAGCTTTACCGGGACAGGGGCATACGAGCAGTACTTC

D gene: NA
V gene: TRBV6-6
clone size: many
CDR3 length: 15
J gene: TRBJ2-2
CDR3 protein: CASSPQPVRAGELFF
CDR3 DNA: TGTGCCAGCTCCCCGCAGCCAGTAAGGGCCGGGGAGCTGTTTTTT

D gene: TRBD2
V gene: TRBV20-1
clone size: NA
CDR3 length: 16
J gene: TRBJ2-7
CDR3 protein: CSASLWETSGTYEQYF
CDR3 DNA: TGCAGTGCTAGCCTGTGGGAGACTAGCGGGACCTACGAGCAGTACTTC

D gene: NA
V gene: TRBV20-1
clone size: many
CDR3 length: 18
J gene: TRBJ2-7
CDR3 protein: CSARVGQPSSGASYEQYF
CDR3 DNA: TGCAGTGCTAGAGTAGGACAGCCATCCAGCGGGGCCTCCTACGAGCAGTACTTC

D gene: NA
V gene: TRBV10-1
clone size: NA
CDR3 length: 13
J gene: TRBJ2-5
CDR3 protein: CASSDGPQETQYF
CDR3 DNA: TGCGCCAGCAGTGACGGGCCTCAAGAGACCCAGTACTTC

D gene: TRBD1
V gene: TRBV10-3
clone size: NA
CDR3 length: 13
J gene: TRBJ2-7
CDR3 protein: CANGQGGDYEQYF
CDR3 DNA: TGTGCCAACGGACAGGGGGGCGACTACGAGCAGTACTTC

D gene: TRBD1
V gene: TRBV6-1
clone size: many
CDR3 length: 14
J gene: TRBJ2-7
CDR3 protein: CASRTGQTRGEQYF
CDR3 DNA: TGTGCCAGCAGGACGGGACAGACACGCGGCGAGCAGTACTTC

D gene: TRBD2
V gene: TRBV5-1
clone size: NA
CDR3 length: 15
J gene: TRBJ2-5
CDR3 protein: CASSWRLAGVETQYF
CDR3 DNA: TGCGCCAGCAGCTGGAGACTAGCGGGGGTGGAGACCCAGTACTTC

D gene: TRBD1
V gene: TRBV7-9
clone size: NA
CDR3 length: 17
J gene: TRBJ1-6
CDR3 protein: CASSLKTGSSYNSPLHF
CDR3 DNA: TGTGCCAGCAGCTTAAAGACAGGGAGCTCCTATAATTCACCCCTCCACTTT

D gene: NA
V gene: TRBV20-1
clone size: once
CDR3 length: 12
J gene: TRBJ2-5
CDR3 protein: CSARTIQETQYF
CDR3 DNA: TGCAGTGCTCGGACTATCCAAGAGACCCAGTACTTC

D gene: NA
V gene: TRBV29-1
clone size: many
CDR3 length: 13
J gene: TRBJ2-6
CDR3 protein: CSAKGVGANVLTF
CDR3 DNA: TGCAGCGCGAAAGGGGTCGGGGCCAACGTCCTGACTTTC

D gene: TRBD2
V gene: TRBV29-1
clone size: NA
CDR3 length: 17
J gene: TRBJ2-7
CDR3 protein: CSVRPGTSGRSPYEQYF
CDR3 DNA: TGCAGCGTGAGGCCCGGGACTAGCGGGAGGTCACCCTACGAGCAGTACTTC

D gene: TRBD2
V gene: TRBV20-1
clone size: NA
CDR3 length: 12
J gene: TRBJ2-7
CDR3 protein: CSASGRADEQYF
CDR3 DNA: TGCAGTGCGAGCGGGAGGGCCGACGAGCAGTACTTC

D gene: NA
V gene: TRBV12-3/TRBV12-4
clone size: NA
CDR3 length: 15
J gene: TRBJ1-4
CDR3 protein: CTSRDQGYRGEKPFF
CDR3 DNA: TGTACCAGCAGAGACCAGGGTTATAGGGGCGAAAAACCGTTTTTT

D gene: TRBD2
V gene: TRBV7-6
clone size: NA
CDR3 length: 15
J gene: TRBJ2-5
CDR3 protein: CASSSPGLAGETQYF
CDR3 DNA: TGTGCCAGCAGCTCTCCGGGACTAGCGGGAGAGACCCAGTACTTC

D gene: NA
V gene: TRBV7-9
clone size: NA
CDR3 length: 14
J gene: TRBJ1-6
CDR3 protein: CASSLGLATSPLHF
CDR3 DNA: TGTGCCAGCAGCTTAGGTCTGGCTACGTCACCCCTCCACTTT

D gene: NA
V gene: TRBV7-8
clone size: many
CDR3 length: 15
J gene: TRBJ2-7
CDR3 protein: CASSRGEANSYEQYF
CDR3 DNA: TGTGCCAGCAGTCGCGGGGAGGCAAACTCCTACGAGCAGTACTTC